These 32 T cell receptor beta chains were all obtained from the same sample, sequenced in a study of T-cell memory formation after mild COVID-19. One entry per CDR3 protein, called by TCRdb with MiXCR from the 5' RACE reads. The repertoire consists of around 310,000 distinct CDR3 sequences, with more than 15% occurring once and the leading ten covering approximately 20%. The specimen was PBMCs or a T cell subset sorted from them (not recorded which). These receptor sequences come from a man younger than 35 who had mild COVID-19 (a few samples of this study predate the infection). Cell type and time point are not known.

The chain employs TRBV4-1 and TRBJ2-7; TRBD1 matches 7 bases. This CDR3 has 15 residues. Germline CDR1 MGHRA, CDR2 YSYEKL. The V and J ends lost 1 base and 0 bases, in that order; junction bases with no gene match: 3. For the CDR3, the DNA is TGCGCCAGCAGCCAAGTCGGGACAGTCTCCTACGAGCAGTACTTC. It encodes CASSQVGTVSYEQYF.

The V call is TRBV10-3, the J call TRBJ2-7; TRBD1 matches at 10 bases. The junction had 3 bases not matched to a gene; V was cut back by 4 bases and J by 3 bases. The germline CDR1 and CDR2 sequences are ENHRY and SYGVKD. The CDR3 length is 14 residues. The CDR3 loop is CAISVTGGVYEQYF. CDR3 DNA sequence: TGTGCCATCAGTGTGACAGGGGGCGTCTACGAGCAGTACTTC.

The gene calls are TRBV4-3 and TRBJ2-2; D might be TRBD1 or TRBD2, each matching 7 bases. The CDR3 is 16 residues long. Looked up from germline, CDR1 is LGHNA and CDR2 is YSLEER. Trimming stripped 4 bases from V and 4 bases from J, with 16 bases between. The CDR3 reads CASSRGGGKGTGELFF. The CDR3 DNA sequence: TGCGCCAGCAGCCGGGGAGGGGGCAAGGGCACCGGGGAGCTGTTTTTT.

The V and J genes are TRBV28 and TRBJ2-5, with 10 bases matching TRBD2. V lost 7 bases and J lost 3; bases outside the gene matches: 5. The CDR3 is made up of 14 amino acids. The germline V gene has CDR1 MDHEN and CDR2 SYDVKM. The CDR3 loop is CASTPAGGEETQYF. CDR3 coding DNA: TGTGCCAGCACGCCAGCGGGGGGGGAAGAGACCCAGTACTTC.

This clonotype came up a few times. The chain employs TRBV7-2 and TRBJ2-3; D perhaps matches TRBD2 (5 bases). Germline V lookup: CDR1 SGHTA, CDR2 FQGNSA. V lost 10 bases and J lost 2, with 19 bases in between. The CDR3 has 15 residues. The CDR3 spells CATPWGTRSTDTQYF. CDR3 DNA: TGTGCCACCCCCTGGGGAACTAGATCCACAGATACGCAGTATTTT.

In its sample, this clonotype was seen a few times. V and J are TRBV6-1 and TRBJ2-5; 8 bases are shared with TRBD1. The trim removed 8 bases at V and 3 bases at J, leaving 5 bases unmatched. Germline CDR1 and CDR2: MNHNS and SASEGT. The CDR3 has 13 residues. The CDR3 protein is CASLRTGKETQYF. In DNA, the CDR3 is TGTGCCAGCCTCCGGACAGGGAAAGAGACCCAGTACTTC.

V gene TRBV4-1 combines with J gene TRBJ1-5, with D perhaps TRBD1 (5 bases). V shed 0 bases and J shed 6 bases, with 12 bases lying between them. Looked up from germline, CDR1 is MGHRA and CDR2 is YSYEKL. The length of the CDR3 is 15 residues. The CDR3 loop reads CASSQEGVNSQPQHF. CDR3 bases: TGCGCCAGCAGCCAAGAGGGGGTAAATTCTCAGCCCCAGCATTTT.

The CDR3 region is CAWGRESNQPQHF. For the CDR3, the DNA is TGTGCCTGGGGGAGGGAGAGCAATCAGCCCCAGCATTTT. The J gene is TRBJ1-5, the V gene TRBV30; D remains ambiguous. The CDR3 has 13 amino acids. The V and J ends lost 5 bases and 1 base respectively, with 9 bases between them. Germline-derived CDR1 and CDR2 are GTSNPN and SVGIG (reference sequence).

The V and J genes are TRBV7-9 and TRBJ1-3; D call uncertain. V lost 1 base to trimming and J lost 4 bases, with 11 bases between them. CDR1 is SEHNR, CDR2 FQNEAQ, per germline (reference sequence). The CDR3 loop spans 15 amino acids. CDR3 coding DNA: TGTGCCAGCAGCTTAGATCTTGGCTCAGGAAACACCATATATTTT. This gives the protein CASSLDLGSGNTIYF. The full variable domain, rest sourced from reference TRBV7-9 and TRBJ1-3, is DTGVSQNPRHKITKRGQNVTFRCDPISEHNRLYWYRQTLGQGPEFLTYFQNEAQLEKSRLLSDRFSAERPKGSFSTLEIQRTEQGDSAMYLCASSLDLGSGNTIYFGEGSWLTVV.

This clonotype has a handful of counts. This sequence joins TRBV7-3 and TRBJ2-3; a possible D gene is TRBD2 (6 bases). V lost 5 bases and J 0 bases, leaving 12 bases between the germline ends. Germline V lookup: CDR1 SGHTA, CDR2 FQGTGA. CDR3 length: 15 amino acids. CDR3 sequence reads: CASSRFGGSTDTQYF. CDR3 coding DNA: TGTGCCAGCAGCCGTTTTGGGGGGAGCACAGATACGCAGTATTTT.

This chain connects TRBV5-1 to TRBJ1-3; no firm D call. Trimming stripped 2 bases from V and 6 bases from J, with 12 bases between. CDR3 length equals 14 residues. Germline V gives CDR1 SGHRS, CDR2 YFSETQ. The CDR3 sequence: CASSFSGLANTIYF. Here the CDR3 DNA reads TGCGCCAGCAGCTTCAGTGGCCTTGCAAACACCATATATTTT.

The chain links TRBV19 to TRBJ2-5; 7 nucleotides match TRBD2. The CDR3 sequence is 14 residues long. V dropped 7 bases and J dropped 5; count of bases not matched to a gene: 10. Germline V gives CDR1 LNHDA, CDR2 SQIVND (reference sequence). CDR3 sequence: CASTPTWGGETQYF. CDR3 nucleotides: TGTGCCAGTACACCGACGTGGGGAGGGGAGACCCAGTACTTC.

The rearrangement uses TRBV11-2 and TRBJ2-1; 11 bases agree with TRBD2. The germline V gene encodes CDR1 SGHAT and CDR2 FQNNGV. V shed 3 bases and J 8 bases; nucleotides not matched to a gene: 12. The CDR3 has 17 residues. The CDR3 is CASSLSSGGAEGYEQFF. The CDR3 nucleotides are TGTGCCAGCAGCTTGAGTAGCGGGGGGGCTGAGGGTTATGAGCAGTTCTTC.

This clonotype showed up just a few times. This chain uses TRBV6-5 with TRBJ1-4; D ambiguous. Trimming shortened V by 0 bases and J by 8 bases, and 16 bases separated the two germline ends. CDR1 and CDR2 from the germline V gene are MNHEY and SVGAGI. The CDR3 totals 16 residues. In DNA, the CDR3 is TGTGCCAGCAGTTACTCGGGTCGGACGCAGAGGGAAAAACTGTTTTTT. It encodes CASSYSGRTQREKLFF.

This clonotype was counted a few times. The V gene is TRBV27, the J gene TRBJ1-2; D is possibly TRBD1 (5 bases). Trimming cost V 0 bases and J 4 bases, with 9 bases left between them. CDR3 size: 14 residues. Germline V CDR1 and CDR2: MNHEY, SMNVEV (reference sequence). CDR3 residues: CASSLSDGGYGYTF. The DNA of the CDR3 is TGTGCCAGCAGTTTATCGGACGGGGGCTATGGCTACACCTTC.

This clonotype came up many times. The chain couples TRBV6-6 to TRBJ1-3; D uncertain. CDR1 and CDR2 (germline): MNHNY, SVGAGI (reference sequence). Trimming removed 0 bases from V and 3 bases from J, with 3 bases in between. There are 13 residues in the CDR3. The DNA for the CDR3 is TGTGCCAGCAGTTACTCAGGTGGAAACACCATATATTTT. Residues: CASSYSGGNTIYF.

This clonotype was picked up a small number of times. For the CDR3, the DNA is TGCAGTGCTAGAGATCATGAAGTAGGTTCACCCCTCCACTTT. Its translation is CSARDHEVGSPLHF. The chain combines TRBV20-1 with TRBJ1-6, with D unresolved. Germline V gene sequence: CDR1 DFQATT, CDR2 SNEGSKA (reference sequence). V lost 0 bases and J 9 bases, leaving 12 bases between the germline ends. The CDR3 is made up of 14 amino acids.

The rearrangement joins TRBV5-1 to TRBJ1-1, with D possibly matching TRBD1 (5 bases). The CDR3 has 15 residues. The ends were cut back, 1 base at V and 6 bases at J, with 16 bases in the middle. From germline, CDR1 is SGHRS and CDR2 YFSETQ. The CDR3 DNA is TGCGCCAGCAGCTTGTTTCCCAGGGTGGTTTCTGAAGCTTTCTTT. As protein: CASSLFPRVVSEAFF.

This clonotype was detected only a few times. The chain carries TRBV10-3 and TRBJ2-2; a weak D match, TRBD1 (6 bases). Germline V CDR1 and CDR2: ENHRY, SYGVKD. V lost 0 bases and J 3 bases, leaving 26 bases between the germline ends. This CDR3 is built from 21 residues. The CDR3 here is CAISESTPGQGALLYTGELFF. As DNA, the CDR3 is TGTGCCATCAGTGAGTCTACCCCGGGACAAGGAGCCCTTCTGTACACCGGGGAGCTGTTTTTT.

J is TRBJ2-2 and V is TRBV28; 8 bases align to TRBD1. Trimming took 9 bases from V and 6 from J; bases not matched to a gene: 15. CDR1 is MDHEN, CDR2 SYDVKM, per germline. The CDR3 spans 16 residues. CDR3 amino acids: CASDEGQALDSGELFF. The CDR3 DNA follows: TGTGCCAGTGATGAGGGACAGGCACTTGATTCCGGGGAGCTGTTTTTT.

The chain recombines TRBV6-5 with TRBJ2-1; D call uncertain. This CDR3 has 13 amino acids. Germline loops: CDR1 MNHEY, CDR2 SVGAGI. The V and J ends lost 0 bases and 8 bases respectively, with 8 bases between them. CDR3 DNA: TGTGCCAGCAGTTACTCGGATGGGTATGAGCAGTTCTTC. It translates to CASSYSDGYEQFF.

The table lists this clonotype with a few counts. The chain has TRBV4-3 and TRBJ2-3, with D possibly being TRBD1 or TRBD2 (5 bases each). CDR3 length: 16 residues. V dropped 0 bases and J dropped 4 bases, with 14 bases sitting between them. CDR1 is LGHNA and CDR2 is YSLEER in the germline V gene. The chain's CDR3 is CASSQEGGGVADTQYF. In DNA, the CDR3 is TGCGCCAGCAGCCAAGAAGGTGGGGGTGTCGCAGATACGCAGTATTTT.

V and J are TRBV27 and TRBJ2-1; perhaps TRBD1 as D (6 bases). Trimming stripped 10 bases from V and 2 bases from J, with 24 bases between. CDR3 size: 17 residues. Germline V CDR1 and CDR2: MNHEY, SMNVEV (reference sequence). The DNA of the CDR3 is TGTGCCACCGCTATCTCAGGGGTCCCATCGGCCTACAATGAGCAGTTCTTC. It specifies CATAISGVPSAYNEQFF.

The V call is TRBV12-3 or TRBV12-4, the J call TRBJ1-1; no clear D. V was cut by 8 bases and J by 3 bases, with 13 bases left in between. The CDR3 runs to 13 residues. CDR3 sequence (DNA): TGTGCCAGCCGACTCGGCGGGGACACTGAAGCTTTCTTT. It translates to CASRLGGDTEAFF.

This clonotype was counted only a few times. The rearrangement joins TRBV2 to TRBJ2-5; D might be TRBD2 (5 bases). CDR3 size: 12 residues. V was pared by 8 bases and J by 4 bases, with 11 bases between. Germline CDR1 is SNHLY and CDR2 is FYNNEI. The CDR3 sequence is CASVEGRETQYF. The DNA for the CDR3 is TGTGCCAGCGTCGAGGGAAGAGAGACCCAGTACTTC.

This clonotype was found a few times. The rearrangement joins TRBV29-1 to TRBJ2-3; weak D call: TRBD1 (6 bases). This CDR3 has 13 residues. Germline V lookup: CDR1 SQVTM, CDR2 ANQGSEA. V was cut by 7 bases and J by 1 base, with 12 bases left in between. The CDR3 here is CSAGVPRTDTQYF. CDR3 nucleotide sequence: TGCAGCGCAGGGGTCCCCCGCACAGATACGCAGTATTTT.

This clonotype occurred a few times. V usage is TRBV28 and J usage is TRBJ2-7, with D possibly called TRBD1 or TRBD2 (5 bases each). Germline lookup yields CDR1 MDHEN and CDR2 SYDVKM. V lost 3 bases, J lost 4 bases, and 10 bases lay in between. The CDR3 spans 13 residues. The CDR3 sequence: CASSFVGGYEQYV. In DNA, the CDR3 is TGTGCCAGCAGTTTCGTTGGGGGTTACGAGCAGTACGTC.

The genes are TRBV29-1 and TRBJ1-5; D ambiguous. CDR3 length: 9 amino acids. Per germline, CDR1 SQVTM and CDR2 ANQGSEA. Between the trimmed V and J ends, which lost 4 bases and 7 bases, there was a span of 2 bases. The CDR3 sequence is CSVGQPQHF. CDR3 bases: TGCAGCGTTGGGCAGCCCCAGCATTTT.

The rearrangement links TRBV10-3 to TRBJ1-2; a weak D match, TRBD1 (5 bases). CDR3 length: 13 amino acids. The V gene lost 2 bases and the J gene lost 12 bases, with 16 bases spanning the gap. CDR1 ENHRY and CDR2 SYGVKD come from the germline V gene. This CDR3 reads CAISELPGPPNTF. CDR3 in DNA: TGTGCCATCAGTGAGCTCCCGGGACCCCCTAACACCTTC.

The chain joins TRBV30 to TRBJ1-1, with 7 bases identical to TRBD1. This CDR3 is built from 14 residues. V was pared by 0 bases and J by 11 bases, with 12 bases of the junction left unmatched. The germline gives CDR1 GTSNPN, CDR2 SVGIG (reference sequence). The CDR3 bases are TGTGCCTGGAGTGTAAGCCTAAGAGGGGGCGATGCTTTCTTT. This translates into CAWSVSLRGGDAFF.

This clonotype was seen only a few times. The rearrangement joins TRBV10-1 to TRBJ2-3; 9 bases map to TRBD2. Germline V gene lookup returns CDR1 WNHNN and CDR2 SYGVQD (reference sequence). CDR3 length: 16 residues. V lost 4 bases, J lost 4 bases, and 9 bases stayed unmatched. The CDR3 nucleotides read TGCGCCAGCAGTGGACGGGGGACTAGCACCGCAGATACGCAGTATTTT. It is translated as CASSGRGTSTADTQYF.

This clonotype was found a few times. The chain links TRBV2 to TRBJ2-3, with unresolved D. CDR3 length equals 14 residues. Germline CDR1 SNHLY, CDR2 FYNNEI. The ends were cut back, 3 bases at V and 4 bases at J, with 11 bases in the middle. CDR3 amino acids: CASSDWVRADTQYF. CDR3 nucleotides: TGTGCCAGCAGTGACTGGGTTAGGGCAGATACGCAGTATTTT.